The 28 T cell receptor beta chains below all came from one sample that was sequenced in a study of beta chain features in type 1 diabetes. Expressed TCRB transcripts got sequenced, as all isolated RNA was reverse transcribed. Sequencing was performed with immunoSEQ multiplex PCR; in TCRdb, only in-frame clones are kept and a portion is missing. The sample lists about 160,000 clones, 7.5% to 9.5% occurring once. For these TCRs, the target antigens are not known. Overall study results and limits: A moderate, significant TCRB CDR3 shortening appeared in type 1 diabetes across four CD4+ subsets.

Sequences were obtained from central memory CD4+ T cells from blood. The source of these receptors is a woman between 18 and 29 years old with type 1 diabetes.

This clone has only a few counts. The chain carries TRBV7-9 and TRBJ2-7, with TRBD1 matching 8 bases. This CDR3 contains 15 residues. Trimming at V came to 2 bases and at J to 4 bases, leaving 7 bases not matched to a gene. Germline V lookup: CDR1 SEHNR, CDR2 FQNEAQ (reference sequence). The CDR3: CASSLLQGVKYEQYF. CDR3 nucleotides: TGTGCCAGCAGCTTACTACAGGGGGTGAAGTACGAGCAGTACTTC.

The CDR3 loop is CASSPSSSYEQYF. The CDR3 DNA reads TGTGCCAGCAGCCCCTCGAGCTCCTACGAGCAGTACTTC. The chain uses TRBV7-2 and TRBJ2-7; D unresolved. V lost 5 bases to trimming and J lost 0 bases, with 8 bases between them. The CDR3 loop spans 13 amino acids. Germline loops: CDR1 SGHTA, CDR2 FQGNSA.

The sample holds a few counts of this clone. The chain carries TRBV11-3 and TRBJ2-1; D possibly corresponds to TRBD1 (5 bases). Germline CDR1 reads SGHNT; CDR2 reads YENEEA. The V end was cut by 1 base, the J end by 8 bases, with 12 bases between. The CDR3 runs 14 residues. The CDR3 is CASSLVQGPHEQFF. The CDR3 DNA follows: TGTGCCAGCAGCTTAGTCCAGGGTCCGCATGAGCAGTTCTTC.

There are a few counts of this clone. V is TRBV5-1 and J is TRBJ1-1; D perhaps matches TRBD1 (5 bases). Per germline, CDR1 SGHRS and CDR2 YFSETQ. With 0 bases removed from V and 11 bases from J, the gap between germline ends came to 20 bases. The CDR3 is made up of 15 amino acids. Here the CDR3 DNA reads TGCGCCAGCAGCTTGGCAGGGACTTCAGGGAATGCGGCTTTCTTT. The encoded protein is CASSLAGTSGNAAFF.

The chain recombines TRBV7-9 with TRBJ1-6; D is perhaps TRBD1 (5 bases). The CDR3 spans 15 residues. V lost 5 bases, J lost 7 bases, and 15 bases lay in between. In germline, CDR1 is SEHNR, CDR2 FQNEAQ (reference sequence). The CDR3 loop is CASSAMPGLNSPLHF. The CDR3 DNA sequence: TGTGCCAGCAGCGCCATGCCGGGACTAAATTCACCCCTCCACTTT.

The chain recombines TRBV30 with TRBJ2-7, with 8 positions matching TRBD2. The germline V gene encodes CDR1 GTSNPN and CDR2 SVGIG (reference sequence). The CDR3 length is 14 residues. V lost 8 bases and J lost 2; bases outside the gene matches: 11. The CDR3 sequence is CARLGSGGTYEQYF. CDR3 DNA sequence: TGTGCCCGCCTCGGCTCGGGAGGGACCTACGAGCAGTACTTC.

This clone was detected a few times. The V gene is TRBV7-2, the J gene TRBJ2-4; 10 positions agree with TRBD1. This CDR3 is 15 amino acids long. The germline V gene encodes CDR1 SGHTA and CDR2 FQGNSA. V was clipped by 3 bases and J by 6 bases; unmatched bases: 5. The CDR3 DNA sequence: TGTGCCAGCAGCTTTGGACAGGGGGGGAGAAACATTCAGTACTTC. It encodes CASSFGQGGRNIQYF.

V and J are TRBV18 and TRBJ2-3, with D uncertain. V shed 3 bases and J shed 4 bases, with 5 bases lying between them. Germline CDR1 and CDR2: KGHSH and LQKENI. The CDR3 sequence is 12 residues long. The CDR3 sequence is CASSPSADTQYF. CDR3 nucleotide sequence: TGTGCCAGCTCACCGAGTGCAGATACGCAGTATTTT.

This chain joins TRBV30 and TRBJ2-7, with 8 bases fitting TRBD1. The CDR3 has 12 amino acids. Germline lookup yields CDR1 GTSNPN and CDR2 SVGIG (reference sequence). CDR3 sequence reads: CVWPLTGDEQYF. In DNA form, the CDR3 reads TGTGTTTGGCCGTTGACAGGGGACGAGCAGTACTTC. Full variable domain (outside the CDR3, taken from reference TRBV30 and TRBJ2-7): SQTIHQWPATLVQPVGSPLSLECTVEGTSNPNLYWYRQAAGRGLQLLFYSVGIGQISSEVPQNLSASRPQDRQFILSSKKLLLSDSGFYLCVWPLTGDEQYFGPGTRLTVT.

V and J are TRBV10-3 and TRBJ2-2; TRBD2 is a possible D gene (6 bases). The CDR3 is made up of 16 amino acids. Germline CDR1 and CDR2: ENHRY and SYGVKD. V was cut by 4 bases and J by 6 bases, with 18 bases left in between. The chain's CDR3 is CAISVHPAGGSGELFF. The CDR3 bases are TGTGCCATCAGTGTTCACCCAGCGGGCGGATCCGGGGAGCTGTTTTTT.

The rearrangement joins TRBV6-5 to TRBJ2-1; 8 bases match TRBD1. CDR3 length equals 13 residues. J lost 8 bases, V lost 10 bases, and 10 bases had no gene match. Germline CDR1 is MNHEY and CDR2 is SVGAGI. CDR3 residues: CATGRDRGDEQFF. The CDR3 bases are TGTGCCACCGGCCGAGACAGGGGAGATGAGCAGTTCTTC.

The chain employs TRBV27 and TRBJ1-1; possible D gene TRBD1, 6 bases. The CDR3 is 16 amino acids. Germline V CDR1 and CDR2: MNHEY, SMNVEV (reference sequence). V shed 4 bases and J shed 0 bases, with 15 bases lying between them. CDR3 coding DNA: TGTGCCAGCAGTTACAATGGGGGCGGCCTGAACACTGAAGCTTTCTTT. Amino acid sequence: CASSYNGGGLNTEAFF.

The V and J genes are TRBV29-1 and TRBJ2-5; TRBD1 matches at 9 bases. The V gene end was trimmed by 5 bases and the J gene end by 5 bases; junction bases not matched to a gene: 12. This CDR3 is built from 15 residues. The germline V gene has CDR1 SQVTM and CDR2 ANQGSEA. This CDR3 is CSVKAGTGLGETQYF. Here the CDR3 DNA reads TGCAGCGTTAAAGCCGGGACAGGGCTCGGGGAGACCCAGTACTTC. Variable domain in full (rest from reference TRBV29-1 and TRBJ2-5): SAVISQKPSRDICQRGTSLTIQCQVDSQVTMMFWYRQQPGQSLTLIATANQGSEATYESGFVIDKFPISRPNLTFSTLTVSNMSPEDSSIYLCSVKAGTGLGETQYFGPGTRLLVL.

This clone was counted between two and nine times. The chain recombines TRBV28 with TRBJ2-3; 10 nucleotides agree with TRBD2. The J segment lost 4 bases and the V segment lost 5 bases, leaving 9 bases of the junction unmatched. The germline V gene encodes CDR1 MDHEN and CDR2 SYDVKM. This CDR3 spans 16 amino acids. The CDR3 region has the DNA TGTGCCAGCAGTGATCCCCTAGCGGGGGTGGCAGATACGCAGTATTTT. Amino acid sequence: CASSDPLAGVADTQYF.

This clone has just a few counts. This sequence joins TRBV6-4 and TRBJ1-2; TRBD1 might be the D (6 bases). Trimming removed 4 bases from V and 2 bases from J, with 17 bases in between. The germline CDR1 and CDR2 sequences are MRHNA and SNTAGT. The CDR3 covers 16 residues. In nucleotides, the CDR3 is TGTGCCAGCAGTGCCACGGGGGGCAGTAAAAACTATGGCTACACCTTC. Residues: CASSATGGSKNYGYTF.

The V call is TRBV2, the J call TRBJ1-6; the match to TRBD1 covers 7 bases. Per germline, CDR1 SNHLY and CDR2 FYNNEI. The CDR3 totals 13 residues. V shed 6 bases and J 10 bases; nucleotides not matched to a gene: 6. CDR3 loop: CASRVDRESPLHF. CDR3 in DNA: TGTGCCAGCAGGGTCGACAGGGAATCACCCCTCCACTTT. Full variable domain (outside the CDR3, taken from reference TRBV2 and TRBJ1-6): EPEVTQTPSHQVTQMGQEVILRCVPISNHLYFYWYRQILGQKVEFLVSFYNNEISEKSEIFDDQFSVERPDGSNFTLKIRSTKLEDSAMYFCASRVDRESPLHFGNGTRLTVT.

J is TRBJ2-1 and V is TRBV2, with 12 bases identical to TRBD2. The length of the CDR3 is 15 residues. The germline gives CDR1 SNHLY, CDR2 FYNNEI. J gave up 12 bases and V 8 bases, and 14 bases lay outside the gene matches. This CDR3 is CASGASGRDTTGQFF. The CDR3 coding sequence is TGTGCCAGCGGGGCTAGCGGGAGGGATACAACAGGGCAGTTCTTC.

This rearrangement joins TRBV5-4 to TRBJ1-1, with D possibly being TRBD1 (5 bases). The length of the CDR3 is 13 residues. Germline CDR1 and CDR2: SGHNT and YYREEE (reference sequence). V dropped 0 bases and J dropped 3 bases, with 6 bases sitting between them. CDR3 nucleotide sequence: TGTGCCAGCAGCTTGGTAGGGGACACTGAAGCTTTCTTT. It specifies CASSLVGDTEAFF.

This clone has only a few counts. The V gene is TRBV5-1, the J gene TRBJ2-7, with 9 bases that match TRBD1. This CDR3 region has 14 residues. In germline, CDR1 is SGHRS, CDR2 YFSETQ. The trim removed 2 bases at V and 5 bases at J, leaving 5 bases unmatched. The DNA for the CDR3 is TGCGCCAGCAGCTTACAGGGGGCGGAAAACGAGCAGTACTTC. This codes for CASSLQGAENEQYF.

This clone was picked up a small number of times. The chain's CDR3 is CASSPVQLSTDTQYF. The CDR3 DNA follows: TGTGCCAGCTCACCAGTACAGCTCAGCACAGATACGCAGTATTTT. The chain carries TRBV18 and TRBJ2-3; D remains unclear. The CDR3 has 15 amino acids. Trimming cost V 2 bases and J 0 bases, with 9 bases left between them. The V gene's germline CDR1 is KGHSH and CDR2 LQKENI. Supplemented by reference TRBV18 and TRBJ2-3, the full variable domain reads NAGVMQNPRHLVRRRGQEARLRCSPMKGHSHVYWYRQLPEEGLKFMVYLQKENIIDESGMPKERFSAEFPKEGPSILRIQQVVRGDSAAYFCASSPVQLSTDTQYFGPGTRLTVL.

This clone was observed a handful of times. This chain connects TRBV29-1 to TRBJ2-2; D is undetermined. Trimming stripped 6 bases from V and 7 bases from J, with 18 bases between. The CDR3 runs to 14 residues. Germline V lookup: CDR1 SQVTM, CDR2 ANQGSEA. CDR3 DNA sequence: TGCAGCGTCCAGGTGTCTTCTCGCCGCGGGGAGCTGTTTTTT. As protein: CSVQVSSRRGELFF.

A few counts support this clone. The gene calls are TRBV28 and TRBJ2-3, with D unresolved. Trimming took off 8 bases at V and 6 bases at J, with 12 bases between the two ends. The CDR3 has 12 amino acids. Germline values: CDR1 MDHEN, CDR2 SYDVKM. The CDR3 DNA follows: TGTGCCAGCGCTACTTCTATGGATACGCAGTATTTT. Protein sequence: CASATSMDTQYF.

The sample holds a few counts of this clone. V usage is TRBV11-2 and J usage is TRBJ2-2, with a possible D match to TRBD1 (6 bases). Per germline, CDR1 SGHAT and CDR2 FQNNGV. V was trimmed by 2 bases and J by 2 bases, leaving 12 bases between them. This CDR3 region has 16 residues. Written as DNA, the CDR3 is TGTGCCAGCAGCTTAAGGGGGACGGATAACACCGGGGAGCTGTTTTTT. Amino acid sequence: CASSLRGTDNTGELFF.

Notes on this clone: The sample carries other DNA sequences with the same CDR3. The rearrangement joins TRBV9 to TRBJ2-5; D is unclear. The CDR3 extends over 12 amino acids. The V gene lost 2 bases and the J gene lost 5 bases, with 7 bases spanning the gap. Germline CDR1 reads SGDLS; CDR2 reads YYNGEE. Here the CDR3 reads CASSVSEETQYF. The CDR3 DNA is TGTGCCAGCAGCGTCTCCGAGGAGACCCAGTACTTC.

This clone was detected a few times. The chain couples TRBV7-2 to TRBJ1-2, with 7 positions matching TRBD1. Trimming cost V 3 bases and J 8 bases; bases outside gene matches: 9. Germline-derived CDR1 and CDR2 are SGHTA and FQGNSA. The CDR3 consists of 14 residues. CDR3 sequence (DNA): TGTGCCAGCAGCTTGGTCGACAGGGCGCGGGGCTACACCTTC. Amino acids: CASSLVDRARGYTF.

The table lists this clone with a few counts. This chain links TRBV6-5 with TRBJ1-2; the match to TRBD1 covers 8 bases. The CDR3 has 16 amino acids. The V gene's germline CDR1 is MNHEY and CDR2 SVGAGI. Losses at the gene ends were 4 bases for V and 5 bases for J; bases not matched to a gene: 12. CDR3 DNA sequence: TGTGCCAGCAGTTTCTCGGGACAGGCGACTCTTTATGGCTACACCTTC. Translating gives CASSFSGQATLYGYTF.

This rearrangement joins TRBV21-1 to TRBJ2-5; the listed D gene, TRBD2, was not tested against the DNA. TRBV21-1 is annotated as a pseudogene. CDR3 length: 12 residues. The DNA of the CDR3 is TGTGCCAGCCGCCTTGAGAGGGAGACCCAGTACTTC. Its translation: CASRLERETQYF.

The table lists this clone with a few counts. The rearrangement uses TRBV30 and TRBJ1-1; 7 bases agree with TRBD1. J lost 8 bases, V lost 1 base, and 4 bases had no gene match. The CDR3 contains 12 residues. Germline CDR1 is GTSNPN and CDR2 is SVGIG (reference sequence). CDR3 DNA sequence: TGTGCCTGGAGTGGACAGGGCGGGGAAGCTTTCTTT. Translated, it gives CAWSGQGGEAFF.